This TCR beta chain was observed in a study of cytomegalovirus exposure and HLA in healthy donors. The primer mix had 60 Vbeta and 13 Jbeta primers. The protocol was immunoSEQ multiplex PCR, while the TCRdb copy is restricted to in-frame clones and leaves out a portion. The table has more than 150,000 clones, approximately 80% seen once; the top ten hold approximately 1.5%. CDR3 length: 14 amino acids. Trimming left V 4 bases short and J 9 bases short, with 22 bases between. Germline V lookup: CDR1 GTSNPN, CDR2 SVGIG (reference sequence). Details on this clone: Its specificity is not known.

General study points: Some V segments, TRBV6-2 and TRBV6-3 among them, were indistinguishable and were therefore excluded. Segments of the TCR beta V type were, in most cases, productive about 90% or about 30% of the time in an earlier analysis.

J is TRBJ2-7 and V is TRBV30, with D unclear. The sequencing input was PBMCs. This TCR came from a woman between 18 and 29 years old in good health and CMV-seronegative. The DNA for the CDR3 is TGTGCCTGGACTCGTGACCCTAACCTAGAGTGGCAGTACTTC. It codes for CAWTRDPNLEWQYF.